The T cell receptor beta chain under discussion was sequenced for a study of T cell responses to AZD1222 COVID-19 vaccine. General observations from the study: Scientists sampled the repertoires only once the peak T cell response had passed. Only a handful of people who got AZD1222 tested seropositive at baseline. Nearly half of unique spike-specific TCRs reportedly avoided B.1.351 and B.1.1.7 mutated regions.

Comment on this clone: What it binds is unknown.

This CDR3 region has 17 residues. Method: immunoSEQ multiplex PCR; TCRdb's copy keeps in-frame clones and lacks some. This sample yields fewer than 180,000 clones, of which around 90% are seen a single time; 2.5% to 3.5% belongs to the top ten. The starting material was peripheral blood, obtained 28 days after the second AZD1222 dose. This clonotype was obtained from an adult who received the AZD1222 COVID-19 vaccine. The V call is TRBV21-1, the J call TRBJ2-7; the table's D call, TRBD2, has no DNA check behind it. TRBV21-1 corresponds to a pseudogene. CDR3 region: CASSKAPPGLANYEQYF. In DNA, the CDR3 is TGTGCCAGCAGCAAAGCTCCCCCGGGACTAGCGAACTACGAGCAGTACTTC.